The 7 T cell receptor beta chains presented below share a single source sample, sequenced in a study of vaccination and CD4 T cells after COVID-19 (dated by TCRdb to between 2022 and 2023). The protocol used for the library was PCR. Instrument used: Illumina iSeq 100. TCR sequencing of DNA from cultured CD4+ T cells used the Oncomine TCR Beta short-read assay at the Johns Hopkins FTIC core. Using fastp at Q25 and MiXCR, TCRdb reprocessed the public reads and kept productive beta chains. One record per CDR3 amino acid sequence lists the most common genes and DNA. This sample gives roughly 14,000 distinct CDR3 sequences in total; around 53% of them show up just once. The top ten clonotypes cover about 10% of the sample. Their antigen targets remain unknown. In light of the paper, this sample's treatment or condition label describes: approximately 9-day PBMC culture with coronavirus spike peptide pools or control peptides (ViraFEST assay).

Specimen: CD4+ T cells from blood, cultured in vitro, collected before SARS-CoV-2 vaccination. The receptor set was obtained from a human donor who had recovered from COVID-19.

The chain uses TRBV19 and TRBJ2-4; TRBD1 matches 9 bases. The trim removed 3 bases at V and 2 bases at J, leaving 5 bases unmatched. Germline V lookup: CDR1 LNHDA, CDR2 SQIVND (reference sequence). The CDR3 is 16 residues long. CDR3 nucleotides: TGTGCCAGTAGTATCCAACAGGGGGCAACCAAAAACATTCAGTACTTC. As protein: CASSIQQGATKNIQYF. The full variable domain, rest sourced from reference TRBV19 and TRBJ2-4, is DGGITQSPKYLFRKEGQNVTLSCEQNLNHDAMYWYRQDPGQGLRLIYYSQIVNDFQKGDIAEGYSVSREKKESFPLTVTSAQKNPTAFYLCASSIQQGATKNIQYFGAGTRLSVL.

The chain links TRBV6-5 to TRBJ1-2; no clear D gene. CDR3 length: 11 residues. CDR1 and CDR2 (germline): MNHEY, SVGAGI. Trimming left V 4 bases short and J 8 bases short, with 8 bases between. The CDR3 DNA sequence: TGTGCCAGCAGTTCTTCTAGCGGCTACACCTTC. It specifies CASSSSSGYTF.

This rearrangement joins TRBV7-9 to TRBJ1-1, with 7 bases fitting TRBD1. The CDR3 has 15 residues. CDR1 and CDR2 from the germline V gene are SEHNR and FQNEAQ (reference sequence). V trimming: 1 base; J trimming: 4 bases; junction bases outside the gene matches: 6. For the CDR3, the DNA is TGTGCCAGCAGCTTAGTGCAGGGGGGGGGCACTGAAGCTTTCTTT. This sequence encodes CASSLVQGGGTEAFF.

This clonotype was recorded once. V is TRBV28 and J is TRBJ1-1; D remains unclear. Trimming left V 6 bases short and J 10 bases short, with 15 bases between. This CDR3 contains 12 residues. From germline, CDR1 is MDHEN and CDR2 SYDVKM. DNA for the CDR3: TGTGCCAGCAGCCGTACCACCCCCCGAGCTTTCTTT. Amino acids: CASSRTTPRAFF.

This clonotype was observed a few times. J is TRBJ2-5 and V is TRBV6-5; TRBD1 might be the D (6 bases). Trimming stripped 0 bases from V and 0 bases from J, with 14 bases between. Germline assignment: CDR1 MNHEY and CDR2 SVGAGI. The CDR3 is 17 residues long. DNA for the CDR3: TGTGCCAGCAGTTACTCGCTTACCGGACAGTACCAAGAGACCCAGTACTTC. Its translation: CASSYSLTGQYQETQYF.

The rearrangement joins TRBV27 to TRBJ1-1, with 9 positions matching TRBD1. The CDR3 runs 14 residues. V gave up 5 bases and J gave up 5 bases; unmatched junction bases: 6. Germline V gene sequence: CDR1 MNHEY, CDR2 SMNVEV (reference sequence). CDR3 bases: TGTGCCAGCAGTCTCAGGGGACAGGGTACTGAAGCTTTCTTT. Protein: CASSLRGQGTEAFF.

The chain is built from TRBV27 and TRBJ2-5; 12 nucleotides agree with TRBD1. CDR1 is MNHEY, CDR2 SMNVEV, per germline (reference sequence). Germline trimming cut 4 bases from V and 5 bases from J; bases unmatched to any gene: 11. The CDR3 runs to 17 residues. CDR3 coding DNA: TGTGCCAGCAGTTCCCCCTCCCGGGACAGGGGGCCGGAGACCCAGTACTTC. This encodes CASSSPSRDRGPETQYF.